This entry is about one T cell receptor beta chain. The record originates from a study of blood T cell repertoires in COVID-19. Study background: Sites across the United States, Italy and Spain contributed samples from acute and convalescent COVID-19. Sample material is recorded as cDNA or gDNA derived from T cells, B-cell-depleted T cells, or PBMCs.

Methods used by the authors: From reference gene primer amplification, estimates of nucleated cell counts were derived. Clones were read by immunoSEQ multiplex PCR, and TCRdb kept only the in-frame ones, dropping some. That table furnishes V, J and clone size, whereas the DNA furnished D and trimming. The sample has 130,000 or so clones; approximately 89% are singletons. Germline values: CDR1 MNHEY, CDR2 SVGAGI. This CDR3 contains 13 residues. Trimming removed 6 bases at V and 0 bases at J, with 8 bases between. This sequence joins TRBV6-5 and TRBJ2-5; D is unresolved. Specimen: peripheral blood. The TCR sequence derives from a man aged 55 to 70 with active or convalescent COVID-19. The CDR3 nucleotides read TGTGCCAGCAGCGAGATGTACCAAGAGACCCAGTACTTC. Residues: CASSEMYQETQYF.